Listed below are T cell receptor beta chains from one sample, sequenced in a study of blood T cell repertoires in COVID-19. TCRdb's table, derived via immunoSEQ multiplex PCR, lists solely in-frame clones and lacks some. The sample consists of more than 300,000 clones, around 87% of them appearing once. The sequenced sample consisted of peripheral blood. These receptors all come from a woman in her thirties with COVID-19, enrolled during active disease. The CDR3 runs from the conserved cysteine through the conserved F or W. The D gene is left open where the match is weak. Expanded clones are given a class, and other clones once, few, many or no size at all.

TRBV24-1,-,TRBJ2-7,-,CATSDANRAPEQYF,TGTGCCACCAGTGATGCCAACAGGGCCCCCGAGCAGTACTTC
TRBV19,-,TRBJ1-4,-,CASTRKQGLPNEKLFF,TGTGCCAGTACCAGAAAACAGGGCCTCCCGAATGAAAAACTGTTTTTT
TRBV7-2,-,TRBJ2-7,TRBD2,CASSLRASGRWYEQYF,TGTGCCAGCAGCTTAAGAGCGAGCGGGAGGTGGTACGAGCAGTACTTC
TRBV5-1,few,TRBJ2-7,TRBD1,CASSSGQGPYEQYF,TGCGCCAGCAGCTCGGGACAGGGACCCTACGAGCAGTACTTC
TRBV7-9,-,TRBJ2-1,-,CASNLLEGRGNNEQFF,TGTGCCAGCAACCTCTTAGAGGGCCGAGGGAACAATGAGCAGTTCTTC
TRBV2,-,TRBJ2-5,TRBD1,CASRPPLRTGIKRRETQYF,TGTGCCAGTCGACCTCCTCTTAGGACAGGGATCAAGAGGAGAGAGACCCAGTACTTC
TRBV12-3/TRBV12-4,-,TRBJ2-7,TRBD1,CASSLSDRDEQYF,TGTGCCAGCAGTTTAAGCGACAGGGACGAGCAGTACTTC
TRBV30,-,TRBJ2-1,-,CAWSVRLASEQFF,TGTGCCTGGAGTGTCCGGCTAGCCAGTGAGCAGTTCTTC
TRBV6-5,-,TRBJ1-4,-,CASRAGLNEKLFF,TGTGCCAGCAGGGCAGGGTTAAATGAAAAACTGTTTTTT
TRBV24-1,-,TRBJ2-7,TRBD2,CATSSEREKNEQYF,TGTGCCACCAGTTCGGAGCGGGAAAAGAACGAGCAGTACTTC
TRBV28,-,TRBJ1-5,TRBD1,CTSTEGTAPNQPQHF,TGTACCAGCACCGAAGGGACAGCACCCAATCAGCCCCAGCATTTT
TRBV7-8,-,TRBJ2-5,TRBD1,CASSKNRGLETQYF,TGTGCCAGCAGCAAAAACAGGGGGCTGGAGACCCAGTACTTC
TRBV30,-,TRBJ1-3,TRBD1,CAWSVGTAGNTIYF,TGTGCCTGGAGTGTAGGGACAGCTGGAAACACCATATATTTT
TRBV29-1,once,TRBJ1-1,-,CSVVTQGEAFF,TGCAGCGTGGTGACCCAGGGTGAAGCTTTCTTT
TRBV13,-,TRBJ2-1,TRBD2,CASSPGGLAGVSTYNEQFF,TGTGCCAGCAGCCCCGGGGGACTAGCGGGAGTTAGCACCTACAATGAGCAGTTCTTC
TRBV7-8,-,TRBJ2-7,-,CASTQSWQGGSYEQYF,TGTGCCAGCACCCAAAGTTGGCAGGGTGGATCTTACGAGCAGTACTTC
TRBV13,-,TRBJ1-1,TRBD1,CASSLRDSLNTEAFF,TGTGCCAGCAGCTTGCGGGACAGCCTGAACACTGAAGCTTTCTTT
TRBV3-1/TRBV3-2,-,TRBJ2-3,-,CASSQGPRLTHGTDTQYF,TGTGCCAGCAGCCAAGGCCCACGCCTCACTCACGGCACAGATACGCAGTATTTT
TRBV25-1,few,TRBJ1-3,-,CASSGGQSSGNTIYF,TGTGCCAGCAGTGGAGGACAGAGCTCTGGAAACACCATATATTTT
TRBV27,once,TRBJ2-2,-,CASSLLPGRRTGELFF,TGTGCCAGCAGTTTATTACCGGGTCGGCGAACCGGGGAGCTGTTTTTT